This T cell receptor beta chain was observed in a study of shared clonotypes between healthy human individuals. Germline CDR1 is MNHNS and CDR2 is SASEGT. Trimming shortened V by 3 bases and J by 2 bases, and 9 bases separated the two germline ends. The CDR3 loop spans 14 amino acids. As concerns this clone: The same CDR3 arises from other DNA sequences in this sample as well.

Clones were read by immunoSEQ multiplex PCR, and TCRdb kept only the in-frame ones, dropping some. The data contain millions of clones, roughly 96% of them seen just once; the ten biggest clones take up 0.13%. This receptor was taken from a man aged 18 to 29 in good health. The rearrangement links TRBV6-1 to TRBJ2-3; D remains ambiguous. The sample comprised naive CD4+ T cells sorted from blood. Subset indicated: CD45RA+ positively selected. CDR3 protein: CASSERHHTDTQYF. DNA for the CDR3: TGTGCCAGCAGTGAGAGGCACCACACAGATACGCAGTATTTT.